A single sample gave rise to the 22 T cell receptor beta chains below, sequenced in a study of blood T cell repertoires in COVID-19. Using immunoSEQ multiplex PCR, the repertoire was profiled, and TCRdb retains in-frame clones only, with some absent. Of over 200,000 clones listed, under 90% are singletons. Sequencing input: peripheral blood. The receptors stem from a woman of 80 years or more with COVID-19, enrolled during active disease.

This sequence joins TRBV5-6 and TRBJ1-6, with TRBD1 as a possible D gene (6 bases). Germline CDR1 and CDR2: SGHDT and YYEEEE. CDR3 length equals 16 residues. Trimming cost V 1 base and J 5 bases, with 13 bases left between them. CDR3 nucleotide sequence: TGTGCCAGCAGCTTGTTAACAGGGACCAATAATTCACCCCTCCACTTT. This codes for CASSLLTGTNNSPLHF.

The chain joins TRBV9 to TRBJ1-1, with unresolved D. The CDR3 has 15 residues. V lost 3 bases and J 1 base, leaving 13 bases between the germline ends. The V gene's germline CDR1 is SGDLS and CDR2 YYNGEE. The CDR3 loop reads CASSGYREPNTEAFF. The CDR3 DNA reads as TGTGCCAGCAGCGGGTACCGGGAGCCGAACACTGAAGCTTTCTTT.

The J gene is TRBJ2-1, the V gene TRBV2; 8 nucleotides align to TRBD2. There are 14 residues in the CDR3. Germline trimming cut 6 bases from V and 5 bases from J; bases unmatched to any gene: 6. The germline V gene has CDR1 SNHLY and CDR2 FYNNEI. CDR3 amino acids: CASRREDTDNEQFF. The CDR3 DNA reads TGTGCCAGCAGGCGGGAGGACACTGACAATGAGCAGTTCTTC.

This chain uses TRBV3-1 (or the pseudogene TRBV3-2) with TRBJ2-2; unclear D gene. Germline CDR1 and CDR2: LGHDT and YNNKEL (reference sequence). CDR3 length equals 15 residues. V shed 0 bases and J shed 3 bases, with 8 bases lying between them. CDR3 region: CASSQDQLHTGELFF. CDR3 nucleotides: TGTGCCAGCAGCCAAGATCAACTACACACCGGGGAGCTGTTTTTT.

The CDR3 nucleotides are TGTGCCAGCAGTTTGCAAGCAGGGGTCCTGACTGAAGCTTTCTTT. This translates into CASSLQAGVLTEAFF. The gene calls are TRBV28 and TRBJ1-1, with D perhaps TRBD1 (6 bases). Trimming left V 3 bases short and J 5 bases short, with 16 bases between. CDR1 is MDHEN, CDR2 SYDVKM, per germline. This CDR3 has 15 residues.

The J gene is TRBJ1-4, the V gene TRBV19; the D is unclear. CDR1 LNHDA and CDR2 SQIVND come from the germline V gene (reference sequence). The V gene lost 6 bases and the J gene lost 6 bases, with 17 bases spanning the gap. This CDR3 contains 15 residues. The CDR3 here is CASRTLSGVYEKLFF. The DNA of the CDR3 is TGTGCCAGTAGGACCCTCAGCGGGGTCTATGAAAAACTGTTTTTT.

The rearrangement joins TRBV6-5 to TRBJ1-3; D gene unclear. The CDR3 covers 15 residues. Germline assignment: CDR1 MNHEY and CDR2 SVGAGI. V gave up 8 bases and J gave up 0 bases, with 14 bases separating them. The CDR3 DNA is TGTGCCAGCGCGGAAGCTTACTACTCTGGAAACACCATATATTTT. This sequence encodes CASAEAYYSGNTIYF.

A few counts support this clone. At the DNA level, this CDR3 is encoded by other sequences in the same sample as well. This sequence joins TRBV3-1 (or the pseudogene TRBV3-2) and TRBJ2-7; 9 bases are a match to TRBD2. CDR3 length: 14 amino acids. With V trimmed by 4 bases and J by 4 bases, 5 bases remained unmatched. From germline, CDR1 is LGHDT and CDR2 YNNKEL (reference sequence). The chain's CDR3 is CASSLAGGPYEQYF. The CDR3 coding sequence is TGTGCCAGCAGCCTCGCGGGAGGGCCATACGAGCAGTACTTC.

The gene calls are TRBV3-1 (or the pseudogene TRBV3-2) and TRBJ2-7, with D possibly TRBD1 on 6 matching bases. The ends were cut back, 3 bases at V and 12 bases at J, with 18 bases in the middle. Per germline, CDR1 LGHDT and CDR2 YNNKEL (reference sequence). The CDR3 has 13 residues. DNA of the CDR3: TGTGCCAGCAGCCAGGGAATCACAGGGAATGGGTACTTC. Translated: CASSQGITGNGYF.

The table lists this clone with a few counts. The V and J genes are TRBV6-5 and TRBJ1-2; D gene unclear. CDR1 is MNHEY, CDR2 SVGAGI, per germline. This CDR3 region has 12 residues. V dropped 6 bases and J dropped 4 bases, with 9 bases sitting between them. For the CDR3, the DNA is TGTGCCAGCAGCTCGGTTAGCTATGGCTACACCTTC. It specifies CASSSVSYGYTF.

The rearrangement uses TRBV7-9 and TRBJ1-1, with TRBD1 matching 10 bases. Unmatched junction bases numbered 9, after V lost 5 bases and J lost 3 bases. In germline, CDR1 is SEHNR, CDR2 FQNEAQ (reference sequence). The CDR3 has 16 residues. As DNA, the CDR3 is TGTGCCAGCAGCAACGGACAGGGGGTTGGGGACACTGAAGCTTTCTTT. This sequence encodes CASSNGQGVGDTEAFF.

With respect to this clone: The same CDR3 also results from other DNA sequences found in this sample. The chain recombines TRBV5-1 with TRBJ1-5; TRBD1 aligns across 7 bases. V lost 5 bases, J lost 5 bases, and 4 bases stayed unmatched. Per germline, CDR1 SGHRS and CDR2 YFSETQ. The CDR3 runs 13 residues. The CDR3 reads CASSLDRDQPQHF. CDR3 bases: TGCGCCAGCAGTCTCGACAGGGATCAGCCCCAGCATTTT. Using reference TRBV5-1 and TRBJ1-5 for the parts outside the CDR3, the full variable domain is KAGVTQTPRYLIKTRGQQVTLSCSPISGHRSVSWYQQTPGQGLQFLFEYFSETQRNKGNFPGRFSGRQFSNSRSEMNVSTLELGDSALYLCASSLDRDQPQHFGDGTRLSIL.

This chain connects TRBV5-1 to TRBJ2-1; D is uncertain. Germline-derived CDR1 and CDR2 are SGHRS and YFSETQ. The CDR3 has 14 amino acids. Trimming took off 5 bases at V and 5 bases at J, with 14 bases between the two ends. This CDR3 reads CASSREPPDNEQFF. CDR3 sequence (DNA): TGCGCCAGCAGTCGCGAACCGCCGGACAATGAGCAGTTCTTC.

The rearrangement links TRBV28 to TRBJ1-6; D gene ambiguous. The CDR3 sequence is 14 residues long. CDR1 MDHEN and CDR2 SYDVKM come from the germline V gene. The V end lost 2 bases, the J end lost 11 bases, and 13 bases lay between the germline ends. The CDR3 region is CASSLAGSGTPLHF. In DNA form, the CDR3 reads TGTGCCAGCAGTTTAGCGGGGTCGGGGACACCCCTCCACTTT.

The rearrangement uses TRBV18 and TRBJ1-6; TRBD1 matches at 7 bases. The V gene's germline CDR1 is KGHSH and CDR2 LQKENI. The V gene end was trimmed by 2 bases and the J gene end by 10 bases; junction bases not matched to a gene: 8. This CDR3 region has 15 residues. The CDR3 coding sequence is TGTGCCAGCTCACCAGGTGACAGGGTGGAATCACCCCTCCACTTT. Translated, it gives CASSPGDRVESPLHF. Based on the CDR3 plus reference TRBV18 and TRBJ1-6, the full variable domain is NAGVMQNPRHLVRRRGQEARLRCSPMKGHSHVYWYRQLPEEGLKFMVYLQKENIIDESGMPKERFSAEFPKEGPSILRIQQVVRGDSAAYFCASSPGDRVESPLHFGNGTRLTVT.

The chain employs TRBV3-1 (or the pseudogene TRBV3-2) and TRBJ2-5; 12 nucleotides match TRBD2. CDR3 length: 16 residues. V lost 1 base, J lost 1 base, and 1 base stayed unmatched. The germline gives CDR1 LGHDT, CDR2 YNNKEL (reference sequence). The CDR3 loop is CASSQGTSGTQETQYF. The CDR3 DNA is TGTGCCAGCAGCCAAGGGACTAGCGGGACCCAAGAGACCCAGTACTTC.

The chain links TRBV9 to TRBJ1-2; 9 nucleotides agree with TRBD1. The V gene end was trimmed by 4 bases and the J gene end by 11 bases; junction bases not matched to a gene: 15. This CDR3 has 15 amino acids. Per the germline V gene, CDR1 is SGDLS and CDR2 is YYNGEE. The CDR3 loop reads CASSTQRGTGSSYTF. CDR3 in DNA: TGTGCCAGCAGCACACAGAGGGGGACAGGGTCTTCTTACACCTTC.

The chain couples TRBV19 to TRBJ2-7; no reliable D call. The CDR3 extends over 14 amino acids. Germline V gives CDR1 LNHDA, CDR2 SQIVND (reference sequence). Trimming removed 5 bases at V and 1 base at J, with 12 bases between. The CDR3 here is CASSPRSPSYEQYF. The CDR3 coding sequence is TGTGCCAGTAGTCCCAGGTCTCCTTCCTACGAGCAGTACTTC.

The rearrangement links TRBV5-1 to TRBJ2-7; 7 nucleotides align to TRBD2. Germline CDR1 SGHRS, CDR2 YFSETQ. CDR3 length equals 15 residues. The V segment lost 4 bases and the J segment 6 bases; nucleotides outside the gene matches: 13. CDR3 protein: CASSPPLAGESEQYF. The CDR3, as DNA: TGCGCCAGCAGCCCGCCCCTGGCGGGAGAGTCCGAGCAGTACTTC.

This chain links TRBV5-1 with TRBJ1-1; D call uncertain. V was clipped by 0 bases and J by 7 bases, with 10 bases between them. The germline V gene has CDR1 SGHRS and CDR2 YFSETQ. The CDR3 sequence is 13 residues long. The CDR3 bases are TGCGCCAGCAGCTTGGCCTCGACACTTGAAGCTTTCTTT. Protein product: CASSLASTLEAFF.

The chain recombines TRBV5-6 with TRBJ2-2, with D maybe TRBD2 (6 bases). Germline V gene lookup returns CDR1 SGHDT and CDR2 YYEEEE. The CDR3 is made up of 16 amino acids. V shed 4 bases and J shed 5 bases, with 18 bases lying between them. DNA for the CDR3: TGTGCCAGCAGCAAACTCGGGGGACCAAGGACCGGGGAGCTGTTTTTT. Amino acids: CASSKLGGPRTGELFF. The full variable domain, with the rest looked up from reference TRBV5-6 and TRBJ2-2, is DAGVTQSPTHLIKTRGQQVTLRCSPKSGHDTVSWYQQALGQGPQFIFQYYEEEERQRGNFPDRFSGHQFPNYSSELNVNALLLGDSALYLCASSKLGGPRTGELFFGEGSRLTVL.

A note on this clone: Different DNA sequences within this sample yield the same CDR3. J is TRBJ1-6 and V is TRBV2; D remains unclear. The CDR3 extends over 14 amino acids. V shed 3 bases and J shed 0 bases, with 3 bases lying between them. Germline assignment: CDR1 SNHLY and CDR2 FYNNEI. In DNA, the CDR3 is TGTGCCAGCAGTGAGAGCTCCTATAATTCACCCCTCCACTTT. Protein product: CASSESSYNSPLHF.